One sample yielded the 7 T cell receptor beta chains listed below, sequenced in a study of preoperative IRX-2 immunotherapy in early breast cancer. Sequencing was performed with immunoSEQ multiplex PCR; in TCRdb, only in-frame clones are kept and a portion is missing. This table holds more than 20,000 clones, 78% found once. Treatment denoted: preoperative locoregional IRX-2 cytokine immunotherapy. The sample was lymph node tissue, taken before IRX-2 immunotherapy. These receptors all come from a human donor with breast cancer.

By share, this clone ranks as medium-sized. The chain links TRBV6-8 to TRBJ1-1; D unresolved. The CDR3 is 13 residues long. Germline CDR1 reads MNHGY; CDR2 reads SAAAGT. V was pared by 7 bases and J by 1 base, with 10 bases between. The CDR3 reads CASTVIGNTEAFF. CDR3 nucleotide sequence: TGTGCCAGCACGGTAATCGGGAACACTGAAGCTTTCTTT.

V is TRBV6-8 and J is TRBJ1-5; TRBD1 might be the D (6 bases). There are 12 residues in the CDR3. From germline, CDR1 is MNHGY and CDR2 SAAAGT. V lost 4 bases to trimming and J lost 11 bases, with 12 bases between them. The CDR3 nucleotides read TGTGCCAGCAGTTTCGCGGGACAAACCCAGCATTTT. Translation: CASSFAGQTQHF.

This clone turned up a few times. The rearrangement uses TRBV11-3 and TRBJ1-1; maybe TRBD1 (6 bases). V was pared by 3 bases and J by 3 bases, with 17 bases between. Germline values: CDR1 SGHNT, CDR2 YENEEA. This CDR3 comprises 16 residues. The CDR3 nucleotides read TGTGCCAGCAGCTTTCCCTTTGGGGGCGCTGACACTGAAGCTTTCTTT. Translated, it gives CASSFPFGGADTEAFF.

This chain connects TRBV7-8 to TRBJ1-2; D gene uncertain. Germline CDR1 and CDR2: SGHVS and FQNEAQ. The V end lost 3 bases, the J end lost 7 bases, and 18 bases lay between the germline ends. The CDR3 extends over 15 amino acids. DNA for the CDR3: TGTGCCAGCAGCTTGGACCGGACGTTACCTGGTGGCTACACCTTC. Its protein is CASSLDRTLPGGYTF.

V usage is TRBV5-1 and J usage is TRBJ1-1; 7 nucleotides line up with TRBD1. The CDR3 loop spans 15 amino acids. Germline CDR1 is SGHRS and CDR2 is YFSETQ. With V trimmed by 7 bases and J by 0 bases, 9 bases remained unmatched. The CDR3 region has the DNA TGCGCCAGCCACCCAGGGGGACCCATGAACACTGAAGCTTTCTTT. Residues: CASHPGGPMNTEAFF.

The table lists this clone with a few counts. The chain carries TRBV6-8 and TRBJ1-3; unclear D gene. V was shortened by 5 bases and J by 3 bases, with 14 bases between the two germline ends. This CDR3 is 15 amino acids long. Per germline, CDR1 MNHGY and CDR2 SAAAGT. The DNA for the CDR3 is TGTGCCAGCAGTGACGGTGAGGGTCGTGGAAACACCATATATTTT. Translating gives CASSDGEGRGNTIYF.

The V call is TRBV11-3, the J call TRBJ1-1, with TRBD1 as a possible D gene (6 bases). The ends were cut back, 5 bases at V and 0 bases at J, with 16 bases in the middle. The CDR3 length is 16 residues. CDR1 and CDR2 from the germline V gene are SGHNT and YENEEA. Written as DNA, the CDR3 is TGTGCCAGCAGCCCGAGAACCGGACAGTTGAACACTGAAGCTTTCTTT. It translates to CASSPRTGQLNTEAFF.